This T cell receptor (beta chain) was sequenced for a study of post-analysis software for immune sequencing data. Study-level points and caveats: Patients used about 5 TRBV segments, including TRBV5-6, TRBV5-1 and TRBV20-1, more often than controls.

On this clonotype itself: The antigen remains unidentified.

Researchers reported that TCR beta cDNA libraries carried unique molecular identifiers. TCRdb independently ran MiXCR on the PCR reads; one entry per CDR3 protein. The sample comprises roughly 800,000 distinct CDR3 sequences, about 57% of which are singletons, and approximately 4.4% rests with the top ten. Germline trimming cut 1 base from V and 9 bases from J; bases unmatched to any gene: 10. Germline V gives CDR1 MNHNS, CDR2 SASEGT. The CDR3 has 16 residues. This receptor was identified in a girl aged 10-17 years with multiple sclerosis. The rearrangement uses TRBV6-1 and TRBJ2-1; 9 nucleotides align to TRBD2. The sample comprised blood. CDR3 nucleotides: TGTGCCAGCAGTGAAGGGGTGGGACTAGCAGTCGGTGAGCAGTTCTTC. The encoded protein is CASSEGVGLAVGEQFF.